A selection of T cell receptor beta chains follows, all from one sample in a study of cytomegalovirus exposure and HLA in healthy donors. The assay was immunoSEQ multiplex PCR, and TCRdb's table has in-frame clones only and misses some. The data contain some 170,000 clones, just under 90% of them seen just once; the ten biggest clones take up about a tenth. The sample taken for sequencing was PBMCs. These receptors came from a woman younger than 35 in good health and CMV-seropositive. Each CDR3 is given with its conserved first and last residue. The order of the fields is clone size, D gene, V gene, J gene, CDR3 protein, CDR3 DNA. D genes are given only for firm matches. Clone size is given for some rows only: seen once, a few or many times, or a class if the clone is expanded.

clone size: NA
D gene: NA
V gene: TRBV6-5
J gene: TRBJ2-7
CDR3 protein: CASSSSSSYEQYF
CDR3 DNA: TGTGCCAGCAGTTCGTCTAGCTCCTACGAGCAGTACTTC

clone size: NA
D gene: NA
V gene: TRBV7-9
J gene: TRBJ2-2
CDR3 protein: CASSPEVVLFF
CDR3 DNA: TGTGCCAGCAGCCCCGAGGTTGTGCTGTTTTTT

clone size: NA
D gene: TRBD1
V gene: TRBV27
J gene: TRBJ1-5
CDR3 protein: CASGINPQGAQPQHF
CDR3 DNA: TGTGCCAGCGGGATAAACCCACAGGGGGCTCAGCCCCAGCATTTT

clone size: once
D gene: NA
V gene: TRBV4-3
J gene: TRBJ2-7
CDR3 protein: CASSQVMGASYEQYF
CDR3 DNA: TGCGCCAGCAGCCAAGTAATGGGAGCCTCCTACGAGCAGTACTTC

clone size: NA
D gene: NA
V gene: TRBV9
J gene: TRBJ2-5
CDR3 protein: CASSVAAVEETQYF
CDR3 DNA: TGTGCCAGCAGCGTAGCGGCGGTAGAGGAGACCCAGTACTTC

clone size: NA
D gene: TRBD2
V gene: TRBV30
J gene: TRBJ2-4
CDR3 protein: CAWSQGAGDIQYF
CDR3 DNA: TGTGCCTGGAGTCAGGGAGCGGGAGACATTCAGTACTTC

clone size: NA
D gene: TRBD1
V gene: TRBV6-6
J gene: TRBJ2-7
CDR3 protein: CASSYGTDPRSYEQYF
CDR3 DNA: TGTGCCAGCAGTTACGGGACAGATCCTCGATCCTACGAGCAGTACTTC

clone size: NA
D gene: NA
V gene: TRBV27
J gene: TRBJ2-5
CDR3 protein: CASKTGAGGGEETQYF
CDR3 DNA: TGTGCCAGCAAAACGGGAGCTGGGGGAGGAGAAGAGACCCAGTACTTC

clone size: NA
D gene: NA
V gene: TRBV29-1
J gene: TRBJ2-7
CDR3 protein: CSVVPGPAGYEQYF
CDR3 DNA: TGCAGCGTTGTTCCAGGGCCAGCAGGCTACGAGCAGTACTTC

clone size: NA
D gene: TRBD1
V gene: TRBV19
J gene: TRBJ1-2
CDR3 protein: CASSIKFSGWGTGGFGYTF
CDR3 DNA: TGTGCCAGTAGTATCAAGTTTAGCGGGTGGGGGACAGGGGGCTTCGGCTACACCTTC

clone size: NA
D gene: NA
V gene: TRBV7-7
J gene: TRBJ2-1
CDR3 protein: CASSRRGGEQFF
CDR3 DNA: TGTGCTAGCAGTCGAAGGGGGGGTGAGCAGTTCTTC

clone size: NA
D gene: NA
V gene: TRBV6-5
J gene: TRBJ2-1
CDR3 protein: CASSPLHRVSQFF
CDR3 DNA: TGTGCCAGCAGTCCCCTTCACAGGGTATCTCAGTTCTTC

clone size: few
D gene: NA
V gene: TRBV7-2
J gene: TRBJ2-3
CDR3 protein: CASSLVGLAVGTDTQYF
CDR3 DNA: TGTGCCAGCAGCTTAGTCGGGTTGGCAGTAGGCACAGATACGCAGTATTTT

clone size: once
D gene: TRBD2
V gene: TRBV7-8
J gene: TRBJ2-7
CDR3 protein: CASSLASGRSGYEQYF
CDR3 DNA: TGTGCCAGCAGCTTAGCTAGCGGGAGGTCCGGATATGAGCAGTACTTC

clone size: NA
D gene: NA
V gene: TRBV27
J gene: TRBJ1-1
CDR3 protein: CASSLAPIRGTEAFF
CDR3 DNA: TGTGCCAGCAGTCTGGCCCCTATTAGGGGCACTGAAGCTTTCTTT

clone size: NA
D gene: NA
V gene: TRBV9
J gene: TRBJ2-1
CDR3 protein: CASSVDRRGVMSHEQFF
CDR3 DNA: TGTGCCAGCAGCGTAGATCGTAGGGGCGTGATGTCCCATGAGCAGTTCTTC

clone size: NA
D gene: NA
V gene: TRBV13
J gene: TRBJ1-1
CDR3 protein: CASSLGQPTEAFF
CDR3 DNA: TGTGCCAGCAGCTTGGGCCAGCCCACTGAAGCTTTCTTT

clone size: NA
D gene: TRBD2
V gene: TRBV5-1
J gene: TRBJ2-7
CDR3 protein: CASSLGLAGAGHEQYF
CDR3 DNA: TGCGCCAGCAGCTTGGGACTAGCGGGAGCAGGACACGAGCAGTACTTC

clone size: NA
D gene: NA
V gene: TRBV5-1
J gene: TRBJ1-5
CDR3 protein: CASSFSQDQPQHF
CDR3 DNA: TGCGCCAGCAGCTTTAGTCAGGATCAGCCCCAGCATTTT

clone size: NA
D gene: TRBD1
V gene: TRBV28
J gene: TRBJ1-4
CDR3 protein: CASSSRQGAWEKLFF
CDR3 DNA: TGTGCCAGCAGTTCTCGGCAGGGGGCTTGGGAAAAACTGTTTTTT

clone size: NA
D gene: TRBD2
V gene: TRBV4-2
J gene: TRBJ2-2
CDR3 protein: CASSQDLAGVAGELFF
CDR3 DNA: TGTGCCAGCAGCCAAGACCTAGCGGGAGTCGCCGGGGAGCTGTTTTTT

clone size: NA
D gene: TRBD2
V gene: TRBV11-3
J gene: TRBJ2-7
CDR3 protein: CASSLGGRASYEQYF
CDR3 DNA: TGTGCCAGCAGCTTGGGCGGGAGGGCCTCCTACGAGCAGTACTTC

clone size: NA
D gene: NA
V gene: TRBV14
J gene: TRBJ2-1
CDR3 protein: CASSQDNSGEQFF
CDR3 DNA: TGTGCCAGCAGCCAAGATAATAGCGGCGAGCAGTTCTTC

clone size: NA
D gene: TRBD2
V gene: TRBV27
J gene: TRBJ2-7
CDR3 protein: CASSPLAGVYEQYF
CDR3 DNA: TGTGCCAGCAGTCCCTTAGCGGGAGTCTACGAGCAGTACTTC

clone size: NA
D gene: TRBD1
V gene: TRBV6-4
J gene: TRBJ1-2
CDR3 protein: CASSDWTGYGYTF
CDR3 DNA: TGTGCCAGCAGTGACTGGACAGGCTATGGCTACACCTTC

clone size: NA
D gene: TRBD1
V gene: TRBV7-9
J gene: TRBJ1-1
CDR3 protein: CASSLRQGIDTEAFF
CDR3 DNA: TGTGCCAGCAGCTTACGACAGGGAATTGACACTGAAGCTTTCTTT